This entry describes one T cell receptor beta chain. Repertoires were generated with immunoSEQ multiplex PCR, while TCRdb's copy carries only in-frame clones and drops some. The sample holds about 320,000 clones, 89% seen once. The data are from a study of blood T cell repertoires in COVID-19. The CDR3 runs to 14 residues. Germline V CDR1 and CDR2: KGHSH, LQKENI. Trimming removed 5 bases from V and 7 bases from J; junction bases left unmatched: 7. The sequenced sample was PBMCs or T cells enriched from blood (not recorded which). This TCR came from a man in his sixties who had recovered from COVID-19. The chain carries TRBV18 and TRBJ1-4; 7 nucleotides line up with TRBD1. In nucleotides, the CDR3 is TGTGCCAGCTCATTCGACAGGGAGGCTGAAAAACTGTTTTTT. Translation: CASSFDREAEKLFF.